Included here is one T cell receptor (beta chain) sequence, with context. A junction end diverges from the germline sequence, so it may reflect a read error. The data derive from a study of patients and donors after allogeneic stem cell transplantation. TCRdb fed the RT-PCR reads into MiXCR, producing one record per CDR3 protein. Found here are tens of thousands of distinct CDR3 sequences, roughly 5.2% of them singletons; the top ten hold around 2.6%. CDR3 length: 19 amino acids. Per germline, CDR1 SGHRS and CDR2 YFSETQ. The chain links TRBV5-1 to TRBJ2-6; D unresolved. The TCR was taken from a human donor who was either an allogeneic HSCT recipient or a stem cell or donor lymphocyte infusion donor (not recorded which). It is not recorded whose cells these are; they may come from a transplant donor. The sequencing input was blood, either unsorted or a sorted T cell fraction (not recorded which). The CDR3 DNA reads as TGCGCTAGCAGCTTGGTCTTACTACCGAGGACCTCTGGGGCCAACGTCCTGACTTTC. Translation gives CASSLVLLPRTSGANVLTF. Based on the CDR3 plus reference TRBV5-1 and TRBJ2-6, the full variable domain is KAGVTQTPRYLIKTRGQQVTLSCSPISGHRSVSWYQQTPGQGLQFLFEYFSETQRNKGNFPGRFSGRQFSNSRSEMNVSTLELGDSALYLCASSLVLLPRTSGANVLTFGAGSRLTVL.